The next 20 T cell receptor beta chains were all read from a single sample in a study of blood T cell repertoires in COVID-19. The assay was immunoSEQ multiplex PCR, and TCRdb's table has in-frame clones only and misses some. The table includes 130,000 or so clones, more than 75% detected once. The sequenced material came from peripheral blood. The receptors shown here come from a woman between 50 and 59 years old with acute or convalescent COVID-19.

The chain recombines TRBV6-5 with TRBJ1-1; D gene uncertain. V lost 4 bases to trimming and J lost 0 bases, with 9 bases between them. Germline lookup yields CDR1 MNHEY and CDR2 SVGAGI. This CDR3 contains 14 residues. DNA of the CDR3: TGTGCCAGCAGTTTTGTCGCGATGAACACTGAAGCTTTCTTT. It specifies CASSFVAMNTEAFF.

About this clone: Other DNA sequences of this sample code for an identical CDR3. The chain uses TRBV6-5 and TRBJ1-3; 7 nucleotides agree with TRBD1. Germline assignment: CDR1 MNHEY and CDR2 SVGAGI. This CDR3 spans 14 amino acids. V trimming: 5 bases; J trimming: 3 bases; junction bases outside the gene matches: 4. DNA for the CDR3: TGTGCCAGCAGTCTGACAGGGATTGGAAACACCATATATTTT. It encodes CASSLTGIGNTIYF.

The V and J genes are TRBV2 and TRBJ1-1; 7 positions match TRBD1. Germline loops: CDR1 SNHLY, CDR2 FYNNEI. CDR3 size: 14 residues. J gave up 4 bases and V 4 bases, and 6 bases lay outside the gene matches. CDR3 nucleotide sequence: TGTGCCAGCAGTGCAGAACAGGGGTTCACTGAAGCTTTCTTT. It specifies CASSAEQGFTEAFF.

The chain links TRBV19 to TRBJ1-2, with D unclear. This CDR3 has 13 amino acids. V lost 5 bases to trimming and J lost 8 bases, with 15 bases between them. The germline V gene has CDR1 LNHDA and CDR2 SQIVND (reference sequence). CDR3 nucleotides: TGTGCCAGTAGTTTCGCAGCCTCCGGGGGCTACACCTTC. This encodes CASSFAASGGYTF.

The CDR3 spells CASSKGLAGVSYEQYF. In nucleotides, the CDR3 is TGTGCCAGCAGCAAGGGACTAGCGGGAGTATCCTACGAGCAGTACTTC. The V and J genes are TRBV5-4 and TRBJ2-7; 14 positions match TRBD2. The junction had 4 bases not matched to a gene; V was cut back by 4 bases and J by 1 base. This CDR3 is 16 amino acids long. Germline V gene data show CDR1 as SGHNT and CDR2 as YYREEE (reference sequence).

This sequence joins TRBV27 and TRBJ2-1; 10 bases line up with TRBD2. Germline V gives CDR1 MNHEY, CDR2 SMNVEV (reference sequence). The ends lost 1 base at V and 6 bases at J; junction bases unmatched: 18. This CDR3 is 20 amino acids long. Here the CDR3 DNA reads TGTGCCAGCAGTTTATACCCACCCATTTCACTAGCGGGGCTTACCAATGAGCAGTTCTTC. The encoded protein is CASSLYPPISLAGLTNEQFF.

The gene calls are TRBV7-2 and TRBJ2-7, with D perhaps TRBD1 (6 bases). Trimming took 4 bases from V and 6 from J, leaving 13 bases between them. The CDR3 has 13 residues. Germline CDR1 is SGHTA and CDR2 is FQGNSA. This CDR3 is CASSYQGLGEQYF. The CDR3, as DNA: TGTGCCAGCAGCTACCAGGGGCTGGGCGAGCAGTACTTC.

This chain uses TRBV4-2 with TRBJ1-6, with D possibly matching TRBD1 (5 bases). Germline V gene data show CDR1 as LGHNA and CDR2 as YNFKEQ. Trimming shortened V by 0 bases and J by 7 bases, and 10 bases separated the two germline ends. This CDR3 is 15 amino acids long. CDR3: CASSQDGGFNSPLHF. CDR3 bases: TGTGCCAGCAGCCAAGATGGGGGGTTCAATTCACCCCTCCACTTT.

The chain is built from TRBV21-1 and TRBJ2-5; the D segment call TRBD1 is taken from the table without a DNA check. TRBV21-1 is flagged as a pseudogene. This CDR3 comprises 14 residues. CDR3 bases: TGTGCCAGCAGCACACACAGGCCAGGAGAGACCCAGTACTTC. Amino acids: CASSTHRPGETQYF.

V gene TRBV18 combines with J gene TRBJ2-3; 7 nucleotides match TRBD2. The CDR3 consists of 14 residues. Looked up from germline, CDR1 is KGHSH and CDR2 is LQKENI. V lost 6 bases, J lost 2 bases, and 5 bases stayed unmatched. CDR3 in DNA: TGTGCCAGCTCCCCCGGACTAGTCACAGATACGCAGTATTTT. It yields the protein CASSPGLVTDTQYF.

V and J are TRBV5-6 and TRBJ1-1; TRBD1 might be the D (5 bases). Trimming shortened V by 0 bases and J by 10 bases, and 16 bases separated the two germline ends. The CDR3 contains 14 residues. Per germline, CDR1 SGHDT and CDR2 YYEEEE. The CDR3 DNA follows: TGTGCCAGCAGCTTGGCCCTGGACACCCTTCTAGCTTTCTTT. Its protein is CASSLALDTLLAFF.

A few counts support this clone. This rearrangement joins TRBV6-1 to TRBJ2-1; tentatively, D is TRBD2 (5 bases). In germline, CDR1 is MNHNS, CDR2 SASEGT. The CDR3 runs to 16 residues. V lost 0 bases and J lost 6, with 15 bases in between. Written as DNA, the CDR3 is TGTGCCAGCAGTGAAGCGCGAGGTGGAGGCGTCAATGAGCAGTTCTTC. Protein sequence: CASSEARGGGVNEQFF.

The CDR3, as DNA: TGTGCCAGTAGTCCCCGGACACTTAACTATGGCTACACCTTC. It specifies CASSPRTLNYGYTF. This chain joins TRBV19 and TRBJ1-2, with D maybe TRBD1 (5 bases). There are 14 residues in the CDR3. Germline assignment: CDR1 LNHDA and CDR2 SQIVND (reference sequence). V was trimmed by 5 bases and J by 1 base, leaving 11 bases between them.

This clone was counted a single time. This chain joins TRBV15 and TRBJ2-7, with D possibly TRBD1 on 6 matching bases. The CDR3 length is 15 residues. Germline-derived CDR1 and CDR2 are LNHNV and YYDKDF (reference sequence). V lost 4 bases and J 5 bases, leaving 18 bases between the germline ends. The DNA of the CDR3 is TGTGCCACCAGCACCTGGCCAGGGGTCAAGGACGAGCAGTACTTC. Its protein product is CATSTWPGVKDEQYF. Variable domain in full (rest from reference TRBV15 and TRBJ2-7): DAMVIQNPRYQVTQFGKPVTLSCSQTLNHNVMYWYQQKSSQAPKLLFHYYDKDFNNEADTPDNFQSRRPNTSFCFLDIRSPGLGDTAMYLCATSTWPGVKDEQYFGPGTRLTVT.

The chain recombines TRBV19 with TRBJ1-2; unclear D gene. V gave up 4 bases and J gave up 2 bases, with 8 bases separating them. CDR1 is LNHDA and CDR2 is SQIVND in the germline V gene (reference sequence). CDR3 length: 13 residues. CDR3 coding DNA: TGTGCCAGTAGTACCGGGTTCAACTATGGCTACACCTTC. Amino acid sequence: CASSTGFNYGYTF.

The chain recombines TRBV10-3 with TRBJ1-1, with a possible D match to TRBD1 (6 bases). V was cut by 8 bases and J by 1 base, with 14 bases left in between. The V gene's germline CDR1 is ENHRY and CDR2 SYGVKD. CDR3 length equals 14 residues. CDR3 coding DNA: TGTGCCATCGCGCGTCCGGGACAGAACACTGAAGCTTTCTTT. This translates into CAIARPGQNTEAFF.

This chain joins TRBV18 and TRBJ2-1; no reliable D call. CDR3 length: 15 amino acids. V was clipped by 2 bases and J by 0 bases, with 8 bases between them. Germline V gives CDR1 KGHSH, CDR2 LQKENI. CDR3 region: CASSPLQTSYNEQFF. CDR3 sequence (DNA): TGTGCCAGCTCACCATTACAGACCTCCTACAATGAGCAGTTCTTC.

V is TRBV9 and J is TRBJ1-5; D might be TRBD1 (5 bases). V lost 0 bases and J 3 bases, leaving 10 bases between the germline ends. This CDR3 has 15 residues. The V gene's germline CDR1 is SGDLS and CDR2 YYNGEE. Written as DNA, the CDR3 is TGTGCCAGCAGCGTAGATCCAGGGAACAATCAGCCCCAGCATTTT. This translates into CASSVDPGNNQPQHF.

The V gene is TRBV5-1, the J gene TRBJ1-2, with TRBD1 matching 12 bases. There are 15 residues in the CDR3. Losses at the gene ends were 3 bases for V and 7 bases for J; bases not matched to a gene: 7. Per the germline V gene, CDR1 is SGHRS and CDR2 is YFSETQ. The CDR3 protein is CASSSPGTGGRGYTF. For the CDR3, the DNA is TGCGCCAGCAGCTCACCCGGGACAGGGGGCCGTGGCTACACCTTC.

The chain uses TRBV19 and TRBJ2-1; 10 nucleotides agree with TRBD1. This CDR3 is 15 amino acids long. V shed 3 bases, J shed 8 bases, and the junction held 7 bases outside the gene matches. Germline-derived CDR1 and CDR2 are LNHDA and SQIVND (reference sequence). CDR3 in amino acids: CASSIDRGRPDEQFF. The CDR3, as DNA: TGTGCCAGTAGTATCGACAGGGGGCGCCCGGATGAGCAGTTCTTC.